This T cell receptor (beta chain) comes out of a study of blood T cell repertoires in COVID-19. The CDR3 is made up of 14 amino acids. CDR1 and CDR2 (germline): MNHEY, SVGEGT. Trimming pared 6 bases from V and 3 bases from J, leaving 15 bases between. The authors' processing: Scientists estimated how many nucleated cells there were by amplifying reference gene primers. Produced via immunoSEQ multiplex PCR; TCRdb's table is partial and in-frame only. The V and J calls and clone size were taken over from that table, and D and trimming were inferred from the DNA. Of about 210,000 clones listed, roughly 90% are singletons.

The receptor was derived from a man between 65 and 85 years old with acute or convalescent COVID-19. Sequencing used peripheral blood. V is TRBV6-2 or TRBV6-3 and J is TRBJ2-7, with D possibly being TRBD1 (6 bases). CDR3 residues: CASSDRGQFYEQYF. CDR3 sequence (DNA): TGTGCCAGCAGCGACAGAGGACAGTTCTACGAGCAGTACTTC.